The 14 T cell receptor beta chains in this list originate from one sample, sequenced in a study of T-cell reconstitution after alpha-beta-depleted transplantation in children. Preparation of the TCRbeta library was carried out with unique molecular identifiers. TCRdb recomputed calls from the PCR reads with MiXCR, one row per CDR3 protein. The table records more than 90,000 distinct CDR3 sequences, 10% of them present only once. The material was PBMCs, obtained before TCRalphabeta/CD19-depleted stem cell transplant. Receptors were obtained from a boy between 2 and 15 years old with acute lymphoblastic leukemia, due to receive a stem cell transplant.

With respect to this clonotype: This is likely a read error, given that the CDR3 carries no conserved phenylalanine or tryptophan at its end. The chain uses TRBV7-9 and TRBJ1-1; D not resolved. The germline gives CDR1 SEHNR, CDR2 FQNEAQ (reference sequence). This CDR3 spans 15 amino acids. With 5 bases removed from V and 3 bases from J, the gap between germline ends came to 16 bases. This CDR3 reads CASSRRVISDTEAFY. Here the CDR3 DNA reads TGTGCCAGCAGCCGCCGGGTAATATCGGACACTGAAGCTTTCTAT.

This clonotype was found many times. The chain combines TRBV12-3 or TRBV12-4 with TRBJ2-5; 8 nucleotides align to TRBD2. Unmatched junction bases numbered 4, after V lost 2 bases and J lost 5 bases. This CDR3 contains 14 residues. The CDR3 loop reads CASSLIGGRETQYF. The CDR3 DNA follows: TGTGCCAGCAGTTTAATTGGCGGGAGGGAGACCCAGTACTTC.

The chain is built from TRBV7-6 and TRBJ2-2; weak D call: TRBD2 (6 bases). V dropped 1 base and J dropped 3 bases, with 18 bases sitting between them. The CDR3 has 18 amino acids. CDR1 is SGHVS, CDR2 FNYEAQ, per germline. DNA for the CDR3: TGTGCCAGCAGCTTAGTCGTTAGCGGAGGAGGGTACACCGGGGAGCTGTTTTTT. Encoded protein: CASSLVVSGGGYTGELFF.

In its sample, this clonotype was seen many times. The CDR3 reads CASSPGTVNTGELFF. CDR3 in DNA: TGTGCCAGCAGCCCCGGGACGGTGAACACCGGGGAGCTGTTTTTT. V and J are TRBV7-6 and TRBJ2-2, with D perhaps assigned TRBD1 or TRBD2 (5 bases each). This CDR3 has 15 residues. CDR1 and CDR2 (germline): SGHVS, FNYEAQ. Trimming cost V 5 bases and J 1 base, with 11 bases left between them.

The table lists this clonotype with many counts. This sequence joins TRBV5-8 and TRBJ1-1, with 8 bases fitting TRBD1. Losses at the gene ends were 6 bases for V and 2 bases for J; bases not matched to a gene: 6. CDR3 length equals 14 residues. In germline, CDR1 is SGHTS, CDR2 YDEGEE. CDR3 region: CASTDRGLNTEAFF. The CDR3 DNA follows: TGTGCCAGCACAGACAGGGGATTAAACACTGAAGCTTTCTTT.

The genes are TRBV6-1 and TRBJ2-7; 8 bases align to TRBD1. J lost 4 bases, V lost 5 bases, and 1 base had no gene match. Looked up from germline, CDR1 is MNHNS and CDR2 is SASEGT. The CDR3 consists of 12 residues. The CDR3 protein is CASSRTGYEQYF. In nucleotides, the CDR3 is TGTGCCAGCAGTAGGACAGGGTACGAGCAGTACTTC.

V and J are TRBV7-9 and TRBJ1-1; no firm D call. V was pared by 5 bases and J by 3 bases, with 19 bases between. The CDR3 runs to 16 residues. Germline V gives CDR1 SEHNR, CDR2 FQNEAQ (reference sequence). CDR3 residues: CASSPRPEDEDTEAFF. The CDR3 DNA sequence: TGTGCCAGCAGCCCGCGGCCGGAGGACGAGGACACTGAAGCTTTCTTT.

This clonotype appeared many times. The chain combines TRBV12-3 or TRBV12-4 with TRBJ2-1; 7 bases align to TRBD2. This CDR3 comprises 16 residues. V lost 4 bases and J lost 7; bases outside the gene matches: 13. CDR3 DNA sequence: TGTGCCAGCAGTTCTAGGCGAGGGAGGGCCGGAAATGAGCAGTTCTTC. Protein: CASSSRRGRAGNEQFF.

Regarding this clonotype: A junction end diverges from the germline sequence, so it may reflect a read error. The CDR3 loop reads CASSLDRGDEQYF. CDR3 DNA sequence: TGTGCTAGCAGCTTGGACAGGGGAGACGAGCAGTACTTC. The rearrangement links TRBV7-7 to TRBJ2-7; the match to TRBD1 covers 9 bases. The CDR3 loop spans 13 amino acids. Germline lookup yields CDR1 SSHAT and CDR2 FNYEAQ (reference sequence).

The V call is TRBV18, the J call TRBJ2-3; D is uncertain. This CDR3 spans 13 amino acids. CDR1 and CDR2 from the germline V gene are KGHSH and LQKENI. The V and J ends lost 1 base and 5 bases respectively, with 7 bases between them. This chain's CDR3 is CASSPRPEDTQYF. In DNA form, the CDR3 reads TGTGCCAGCTCACCACGGCCGGAAGATACGCAGTATTTT. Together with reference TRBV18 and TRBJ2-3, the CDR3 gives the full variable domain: NAGVMQNPRHLVRRRGQEARLRCSPMKGHSHVYWYRQLPEEGLKFMVYLQKENIIDESGMPKERFSAEFPKEGPSILRIQQVVRGDSAAYFCASSPRPEDTQYFGPGTRLTVL.

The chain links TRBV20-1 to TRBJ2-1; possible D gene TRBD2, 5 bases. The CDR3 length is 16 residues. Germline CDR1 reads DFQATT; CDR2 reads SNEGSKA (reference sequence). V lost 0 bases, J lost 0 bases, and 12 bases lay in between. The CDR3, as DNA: TGCAGTGCTAGAGACCTAGCTCCGAGCTCCTACAATGAGCAGTTCTTC. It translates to CSARDLAPSSYNEQFF.

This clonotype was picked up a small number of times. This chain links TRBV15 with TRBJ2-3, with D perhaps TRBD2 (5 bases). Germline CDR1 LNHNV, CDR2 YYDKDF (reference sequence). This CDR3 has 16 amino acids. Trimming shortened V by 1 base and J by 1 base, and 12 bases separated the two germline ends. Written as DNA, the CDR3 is TGTGCCACCAGCAGAGTCCGAATCGGGGGCACAGATACGCAGTATTTT. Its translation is CATSRVRIGGTDTQYF.

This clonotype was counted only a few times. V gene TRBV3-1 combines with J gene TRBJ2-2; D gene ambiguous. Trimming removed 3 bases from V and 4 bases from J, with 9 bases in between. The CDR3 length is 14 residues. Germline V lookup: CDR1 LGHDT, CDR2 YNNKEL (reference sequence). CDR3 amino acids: CASSQRWATGELFF. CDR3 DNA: TGTGCCAGCAGCCAGAGGTGGGCCACCGGGGAGCTGTTTTTT.

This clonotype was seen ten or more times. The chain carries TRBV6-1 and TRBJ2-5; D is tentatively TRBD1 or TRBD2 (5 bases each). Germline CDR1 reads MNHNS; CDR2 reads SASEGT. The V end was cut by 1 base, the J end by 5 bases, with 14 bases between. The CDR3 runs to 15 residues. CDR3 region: CASSEEGRGTETQYF. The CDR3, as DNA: TGTGCCAGCAGTGAAGAGGGCCGAGGGACGGAGACCCAGTACTTC.